These 28 T cell receptor beta chains came from one sample sequenced in a study of T cell repertoires in cytomegalovirus infection. TCRdb re-called the reads through MiXCR, storing one row per CDR3 protein. The data hold a few hundred thousand distinct CDR3 sequences, with roughly 42% observed a single time. These TCRs' antigens remain unknown. Sequencing used cultured PBMCs, obtained from culture after CMV antigen stimulation. All receptors come from a human donor in good health (CMV status not recorded). Some clones in this sample may be carry-over from other donors' samples.

This chain links TRBV20-1 with TRBJ2-3; 11 bases agree with TRBD2. The CDR3 runs to 15 residues. J gave up 4 bases and V 4 bases, and 7 bases lay outside the gene matches. Germline values: CDR1 DFQATT, CDR2 SNEGSKA (reference sequence). The CDR3 sequence is CSATGLAGIADTQYF. The CDR3 bases are TGCAGTGCTACTGGACTAGCGGGTATAGCAGATACGCAGTATTTT.

The table lists this clonotype with a few counts. The V and J genes are TRBV12-3 or TRBV12-4 and TRBJ1-2; D is undetermined. The CDR3 is 13 amino acids. V was trimmed by 5 bases and J by 4 bases, leaving 11 bases between them. This CDR3 reads CASSIRKAYGYTF. In nucleotides, the CDR3 is TGTGCCAGCAGTATTAGGAAGGCCTATGGCTACACCTTC.

This clonotype was seen more than once but under ten times. The J gene is TRBJ2-7, the V gene TRBV20-1; 11 bases are a match to TRBD2. V trimming: 0 bases; J trimming: 4 bases; junction bases outside the gene matches: 5. The length of the CDR3 is 15 residues. The germline CDR1 and CDR2 sequences are DFQATT and SNEGSKA (reference sequence). The CDR3, as DNA: TGCAGTGCTAGAGAAGCGGGACTAGCGGAGTACGAGCAGTACTTC. Translating gives CSAREAGLAEYEQYF.

This clonotype occurred once. V usage is TRBV20-1 and J usage is TRBJ2-7; 8 nucleotides line up with TRBD2. V lost 0 bases and J lost 5; bases outside the gene matches: 12. This CDR3 spans 16 amino acids. Germline assignment: CDR1 DFQATT and CDR2 SNEGSKA (reference sequence). CDR3 sequence: CSARDFLLAVGDEQYF. The CDR3 nucleotides read TGCAGTGCTAGAGACTTCTTACTAGCGGTAGGCGACGAGCAGTACTTC.

This clonotype was seen a few times. This chain joins TRBV7-8 and TRBJ1-5; 7 bases map to TRBD1. This CDR3 has 14 amino acids. V lost 4 bases and J lost 3; bases outside the gene matches: 3. Germline CDR1 reads SGHVS; CDR2 reads FQNEAQ. The CDR3 region has the DNA TGTGCCAGCAGCTCGGGACAGCTCAATCAGCCCCAGCATTTT. This translates into CASSSGQLNQPQHF.

This rearrangement joins TRBV7-2 to TRBJ1-2; tentative D call: TRBD1 (6 bases). This CDR3 has 14 residues. V was clipped by 7 bases and J by 6 bases, with 18 bases between them. Germline CDR1 is SGHTA and CDR2 is FQGNSA. Here the CDR3 DNA reads TGTGCCAGCACCGGGTCTCGGGGGGGGCATGGCTACACCTTC. This encodes CASTGSRGGHGYTF.

This clonotype was observed a few times. V and J are TRBV12-3 or TRBV12-4 and TRBJ2-1; 8 bases line up with TRBD1. Unmatched junction bases numbered 7, after V lost 3 bases and J lost 9 bases. This CDR3 has 14 amino acids. The CDR3 spells CASSLGQGAGEQFF. In DNA form, the CDR3 reads TGTGCCAGCAGTTTGGGGCAGGGGGCGGGTGAGCAGTTCTTC.

This chain links TRBV10-3 with TRBJ2-5; TRBD2 matches at 10 bases. The V and J ends lost 6 bases and 3 bases, in that order; junction bases with no gene match: 4. CDR3 length: 14 amino acids. In germline, CDR1 is ENHRY, CDR2 SYGVKD. This CDR3 is CAIRGAGGEETQYF. CDR3 DNA: TGTGCCATCAGGGGAGCGGGGGGGGAAGAGACCCAGTACTTC.

This clonotype was seen more than once but under ten times. The genes are TRBV27 and TRBJ2-5; D ambiguous. The CDR3 length is 14 residues. Germline CDR1 reads MNHEY; CDR2 reads SMNVEV (reference sequence). V lost 5 bases and J lost 1, with 11 bases in between. The CDR3 DNA reads TGTGCCAGCAGTCATAATGCCGCCCAAGAGACCCAGTACTTC. Translated: CASSHNAAQETQYF.

This chain connects TRBV7-2 to TRBJ2-1, with TRBD2 identical over 12 bases. Germline V gene data show CDR1 as SGHTA and CDR2 as FQGNSA. The CDR3 length is 17 residues. J gave up 5 bases and V 4 bases, and 9 bases lay outside the gene matches. Here the CDR3 reads CASSYQATSGGHNEQFF. CDR3 nucleotide sequence: TGTGCCAGCAGCTACCAAGCGACTAGCGGGGGCCACAATGAGCAGTTCTTC.

V is TRBV10-3 and J is TRBJ2-5, with D tentatively TRBD1 or TRBD2 (5 bases each). The CDR3 is 13 residues long. The germline CDR1 and CDR2 sequences are ENHRY and SYGVKD. Trimming cost V 10 bases and J 3 bases, with 15 bases left between them. The CDR3 DNA follows: TGTGCCACCAAAGGGGACGGTGAAGAGACCCAGTACTTC. This sequence encodes CATKGDGEETQYF.

The chain employs TRBV12-3 or TRBV12-4 and TRBJ2-5; no clear D. V was clipped by 7 bases and J by 5 bases, with 14 bases between them. The CDR3 is 13 amino acids. The CDR3 protein is CASTPPGGETQYF. For the CDR3, the DNA is TGTGCCAGCACCCCCCCTGGTGGGGAGACCCAGTACTTC.

This chain joins TRBV5-5 and TRBJ2-1; D may be TRBD2 (5 bases). CDR3 length: 16 residues. CDR1 and CDR2 (germline): SGHKS, YYEKEE (reference sequence). Between the trimmed V and J ends, which lost 0 bases and 6 bases, there was a span of 16 bases. DNA for the CDR3: TGTGCCAGCAGCTTGGCTGCGGGCTTCCCCGGCAATGAGCAGTTCTTC. The encoded protein is CASSLAAGFPGNEQFF.

There are a few counts of this clonotype. This chain connects TRBV7-2 to TRBJ2-5; D possibly uses TRBD1 or TRBD2 (5 bases each). Germline V gene sequence: CDR1 SGHTA, CDR2 FQGNSA. The ends were cut back, 7 bases at V and 5 bases at J, with 14 bases in the middle. This CDR3 region has 13 residues. The CDR3 DNA reads TGTGCCAGCACGGGGCGGGTAGGGGAGACCCAGTACTTC. Protein: CASTGRVGETQYF.

The rearrangement joins TRBV7-2 to TRBJ2-2; no firm D call. The germline CDR1 and CDR2 sequences are SGHTA and FQGNSA. Trimming stripped 5 bases from V and 5 bases from J, with 6 bases between. This CDR3 has 12 residues. CDR3: CASSIDTGELFF. CDR3 nucleotide sequence: TGTGCCAGCAGCATAGATACCGGGGAGCTGTTTTTT.

This chain uses TRBV12-3 or TRBV12-4 with TRBJ1-4; the D is unclear. The V and J ends lost 5 bases and 7 bases respectively, with 11 bases between them. This CDR3 has 13 residues. For the CDR3, the DNA is TGTGCCAGCAGTCCCTCGACAAGTGAAAAACTGTTTTTT. It translates to CASSPSTSEKLFF.

The chain carries TRBV10-3 and TRBJ1-5, with 8 bases identical to TRBD1. This CDR3 has 15 amino acids. Trimming took 2 bases from V and 7 from J; bases not matched to a gene: 7. Germline V gene data show CDR1 as ENHRY and CDR2 as SYGVKD. The CDR3 sequence is CAISEGQGENQPQHF. The CDR3 DNA is TGTGCCATCAGTGAGGGACAGGGAGAGAACCAGCCCCAGCATTTT.

The chain employs TRBV15 and TRBJ2-1; D is undetermined. Germline CDR1 LNHNV, CDR2 YYDKDF (reference sequence). The CDR3 sequence is 13 residues long. The germline V and J ends were trimmed by 2 bases and 8 bases, with 10 bases remaining between them. The CDR3 nucleotides read TGTGCCACCAGCAGAATCGGTAGTCATGAGCAGTTCTTC. Translation: CATSRIGSHEQFF.

In this sample, this clonotype turned up a few times. The chain joins TRBV7-2 to TRBJ2-5; D is undetermined. With 2 bases removed from V and 5 bases from J, the gap between germline ends came to 12 bases. Germline V gene sequence: CDR1 SGHTA, CDR2 FQGNSA. This CDR3 spans 14 amino acids. Here the CDR3 reads CASSLWSPSETQYF. The DNA for the CDR3 is TGTGCCAGCAGCTTATGGAGCCCAAGCGAGACCCAGTACTTC.

This clonotype appeared a few times. The chain couples TRBV6-1 to TRBJ2-6; the D gene is possibly TRBD2 (5 bases). Germline values: CDR1 MNHNS, CDR2 SASEGT. This CDR3 contains 15 residues. V lost 2 bases to trimming and J lost 4 bases, with 9 bases between them. CDR3 sequence (DNA): TGTGCCAGCAGTGAAATGAGCGGCGGGGCCAACGTCCTGACTTTC. It encodes CASSEMSGGANVLTF.

The chain employs TRBV18 and TRBJ2-1, with TRBD2 matching over 8 bases. Trimming cost V 6 bases and J 5 bases; bases outside gene matches: 3. CDR3 size: 13 residues. CDR1 and CDR2 (germline): KGHSH, LQKENI. The CDR3 sequence: CASSPGGNNEQFF. The CDR3 region has the DNA TGTGCCAGCTCGCCGGGGGGGAACAATGAGCAGTTCTTC.

V and J are TRBV7-2 and TRBJ2-6, with D perhaps matching TRBD1 or TRBD2 (5 bases each). The germline CDR1 and CDR2 sequences are SGHTA and FQGNSA. The CDR3 has 17 residues. The V gene lost 1 base and the J gene lost 0 bases, with 10 bases spanning the gap. CDR3 loop: CASSLVGTSSGANVLTF. The CDR3 DNA is TGTGCCAGCAGCTTAGTCGGGACCAGCTCTGGGGCCAACGTCCTGACTTTC.

J is TRBJ1-2 and V is TRBV12-3 or TRBV12-4; D ambiguous. Trimming cost V 6 bases and J 7 bases, with 15 bases left between them. This CDR3 comprises 13 residues. The DNA for the CDR3 is TGTGCCAGCAGCCGGTACCAGTCGGGTGGCTACACCTTC. Its translation: CASSRYQSGGYTF.

Many counts were recorded for this clonotype. The chain uses TRBV20-1 and TRBJ2-7, with D perhaps matching TRBD1 (6 bases). The CDR3 consists of 12 residues. V lost 6 bases to trimming and J lost 5 bases, with 14 bases between them. Germline assignment: CDR1 DFQATT and CDR2 SNEGSKA (reference sequence). CDR3 bases: TGCAGTGCCGCAGGGGTATACCACGAGCAGTACTTC. Amino acid sequence: CSAAGVYHEQYF.

This clonotype was recorded a few times. This sequence joins TRBV12-3 or TRBV12-4 and TRBJ1-1, with TRBD1 matching over 8 bases. V lost 7 bases to trimming and J lost 3 bases; unmatched junction nucleotides: 7. CDR3 length: 14 amino acids. CDR3 sequence: CASIPDRVDTEAFF. CDR3 nucleotides: TGTGCCAGCATTCCGGACAGGGTGGACACTGAAGCTTTCTTT.

The rearrangement links TRBV7-9 to TRBJ2-2; no clear D gene. The germline V gene encodes CDR1 SEHNR and CDR2 FQNEAQ (reference sequence). Deletions cut 5 bases from V and 5 bases from J, with 12 bases between. CDR3 length equals 14 residues. This CDR3 reads CASSPMEQTGELFF. DNA of the CDR3: TGTGCCAGCAGCCCTATGGAACAGACCGGGGAGCTGTTTTTT.

The rearrangement uses TRBV4-3 and TRBJ2-1; 7 positions agree with TRBD2. The CDR3 contains 19 residues. The ends lost 3 bases at V and 4 bases at J; junction bases unmatched: 18. Germline CDR1 and CDR2: LGHNA and YSLEER. In nucleotides, the CDR3 is TGCGCCAGCAGCCAGCCGAGGGGAGGCCCCGGGACTAAATACAATGAGCAGTTCTTC. Encoded protein: CASSQPRGGPGTKYNEQFF.

V and J are TRBV12-3 or TRBV12-4 and TRBJ1-6, with TRBD1 identical over 8 bases. The CDR3 is 14 amino acids. V shed 7 bases, J shed 7 bases, and the junction held 6 bases outside the gene matches. CDR3 amino acids: CASTPDRVNSPLHF. As DNA, the CDR3 is TGTGCCAGCACCCCGGACAGGGTAAATTCACCCCTCCACTTT.